The present TCR beta chain was sequenced within a study of blood T cell repertoires in COVID-19 (dated by TCRdb to 2018 to 2020). Describing the broader study: Samples covering the acute and convalescent phases of COVID-19 were provided by collaborators in the United States, Italy and Spain. Subjects who had been exposed to COVID-19, were actively infected with it, or had recovered from it provided the deeply sampled blood TCRbeta repertoires that made up the dataset. The samples were drawn from the first 160 participants of the ongoing ImmuneRACE study and from 1,254 subjects provided by 6 global collaborators. A freely available public database, intended as a resource for researchers studying the immune response to SARS-CoV-2, is where the repertoires were released. Where HLA class I and class II types were available, the types were taken from metadata supplied by the sample provider, not from assay-based typing. The prospective study material was composed of cDNA or gDNA derived from T cells, B-cell-depleted T cells, or PBMCs. A de-identified subject ID, COVID-19 status, age in years and sex were almost always included in the sample metadata.

TCRbeta CDR3 regions were amplified from genomic DNA using the immunoSEQ Assay, a bias-controlled multiplex PCR. Under the source paper's analysis protocol: Nucleated cell counts per sample were estimated from amplification of reference gene primers within the assay. To quantify the absolute abundance of each unique TCRbeta CDR3 rearrangement, sequence reads were collapsed and filtered. For each sample, productive Simpson clonality was calculated as the square root of Simpson's diversity index across productive rearrangements. What TCRdb holds here is the immuneACCESS table cut down to in-frame rearrangements. Part of the clones is not present; checked against another copy, under half of the missing clones reflect an unresolved V gene, and the others are unexplained. The V and J calls and clone size were taken over from that table, and D and trimming were inferred from the DNA. The sample contains 180,000 or so clones, 80% to 90% of them found a single time. Jointly, the top ten make up nearly 15% of the sample.

The investigation overall reported the following: Clinical and demographic metadata were provided uncurated, with the amount varying by source and participant.

Enrolling through a virtual design, the prospective study's participants ranged in age from roughly 18 to 100 years and lived across some 23 United States geographic areas. To assign participants to cohorts, the prospective study relied on clinical history that participants themselves reported in a screening survey and a study questionnaire. Recovered participants in ImmuneRACE Cohort 3 were defined as having two consecutive negative NP/OP PCR tests, clearance from a healthcare professional, or resolution of symptoms. In the prospective study, mobile phlebotomists collected whole blood, serum and a nasopharyngeal or oropharyngeal swab from each participant. Additional blood draws and questionnaires over an approximately 2-month period could optionally be provided by prospective study participants. Prospective study blood samples were shipped either frozen or at room temperature before DNA extraction.

CDR1 is given as MNHEY and CDR2 as SMNVEV, both from the germline V gene (reference sequence). V sheds 6 bases and J sheds 3 bases, leaving 12 bases between their ends. The CDR3 sequence holds 14 residues, the cysteine and phenylalanine included. The read is trimmed to its CDR3 DNA, 42 bases read in frame from base 1. A note on this clone: This clone's antigen is unknown. No much larger clonotype is one base removed from it; base qualities were not supplied.

Sequencing input: PBMCs or T cells enriched from blood (not recorded which). The clonotype originates from a man in his fifties or sixties who had recovered from COVID-19. The chain couples TRBV27 to TRBJ1-5; TRBD1 is perhaps the D gene, given 5 matching bases. The CDR3 sequence is CASSPLDINQPQHF. The DNA sequence follows: TGTGCCAGCAGCCCCCTGGACATCAATCAGCCCCAGCATTTT.